A selection of T cell receptor beta chains follows, all from one sample in a study of CD8 T cells in ankylosing spondylitis. A single record per CDR3 protein comes from TCRdb applying MiXCR to the 5' RACE reads. The table has about 800,000 distinct CDR3 sequences, approximately 12% seen once. The sample consisted of blood, either unsorted or a sorted T cell fraction (not recorded which). These TCRs come from a male donor with ankylosing spondylitis. The CDR3 runs from the conserved cysteine through the conserved F or W. Some rows have no size entry. The others give once, few or many, or a class for an expanded clone.

TRBJ1-2	TRBV24-1	NA	CATSVAGGYGYTF
TRBJ2-3	TRBV6-2/TRBV6-3	NA	CASNPSGHTDTQYF
TRBJ2-7	TRBV5-1	few	CASTPWRMVERGRWGEQYF
TRBJ2-3	TRBV6-2/TRBV6-3	few	CASRGLGFTDTQYF
TRBJ2-4	TRBV7-3	once	CASSSRVIGGGGDIQYF
TRBJ2-1	TRBV6-5	NA	CASSYPTGTGSDNEQFF
TRBJ2-6	TRBV7-2	NA	CASSLRAWANAPNVLTF
TRBJ2-7	TRBV20-1	NA	CSARSDTHSYEQYF
TRBJ2-7	TRBV20-1	NA	CSAQGGFEQYF
TRBJ2-5	TRBV20-1	many	CSAPEGARETQYF
TRBJ1-5	TRBV7-8	few	CASSSRRDHQPQHF
TRBJ1-1	TRBV10-2	NA	CASSTGTGVEAFF
TRBJ2-7	TRBV4-3	NA	CASSQGAYSYEQYF
TRBJ2-1	TRBV12-3/TRBV12-4	many	CATGDVSSYNEQFF